This TCR beta chain was identified in a study of shared clonotypes between healthy human individuals. Repertoires were generated with immunoSEQ multiplex PCR, while TCRdb's copy carries only in-frame clones and drops some. The table records under 600,000 clones, around 79% of them present only once. The CDR3 totals 15 residues. Trimming took off 8 bases at V and 1 base at J, with 12 bases between the two ends. Germline assignment: CDR1 MNHEY and CDR2 SMNVEV (reference sequence). The sequencing sample was made of PBMCs. The clonotype originates from a woman aged 40 to 49 in good health. Some clones in this sample may be carry-over from other donors' samples. The chain recombines TRBV27 with TRBJ2-6; D may be TRBD1 or TRBD2 (5 bases each). The CDR3 loop reads CASGMGTSGANVLTF. The CDR3 DNA reads TGTGCCAGCGGAATGGGGACGTCTGGGGCCAACGTCCTGACTTTC.